This T cell receptor beta chain emerged from a study of cytomegalovirus exposure and HLA in healthy donors. Study as a whole: Of several hundred genotyped donors, around 80% grouped in the Caucasian-associated ancestry cluster. Overall study results and limits: HLA restriction was apparent for most CMV-associated TCR beta chains in a later analysis.

Turning to this clone: Its antigen is still unknown.

PCR employed 60 Vbeta and 13 Jbeta primers. The repertoire was sequenced with immunoSEQ multiplex PCR; TCRdb's copy has only in-frame clones and lacks some. The sample includes some 190,000 clones, 60% to 80% of them seen just once. The CDR3 has 15 residues. V was pared by 2 bases and J by 3 bases, with 14 bases between. Germline V lookup: CDR1 MNHEY, CDR2 SVGAGI. Material: PBMCs. The chain recombines TRBV6-5 with TRBJ2-7; TRBD2 might be the D (5 bases). The sequence came from a woman aged 25 to 39 in good health and CMV-seropositive. In DNA form, the CDR3 reads TGTGCCAGCAGTTACGGGTGGGGAGAGGGCTACGAGCAGTACTTC. Amino acid sequence: CASSYGWGEGYEQYF.